Each of the 29 T cell receptor beta chains below was sequenced from the same sample in a study of cytomegalovirus exposure and HLA in healthy donors. TCRdb keeps only in-frame clones here, not all; method: immunoSEQ multiplex PCR. Found here are about 130,000 clones, about nine tenths of them singletons; the top ten hold about 2%. The sample taken for sequencing was PBMCs. These receptors originate from a woman aged 18-35 years in good health and CMV-seronegative.

The V call is TRBV11-2, the J call TRBJ2-7; TRBD2 matches 9 bases. The CDR3 is 15 residues long. Germline trimming cut 1 base from V and 5 bases from J; bases unmatched to any gene: 6. Germline V gene lookup returns CDR1 SGHAT and CDR2 FQNNGV. The CDR3 DNA reads TGTGCCAGCAGCTTAGGAGGGACTAGCTTCCACGAGCAGTACTTC. Its translation is CASSLGGTSFHEQYF.

The gene calls are TRBV11-2 and TRBJ1-2, with 8 bases lining up with TRBD1. Germline V gives CDR1 SGHAT, CDR2 FQNNGV. Trimming cost V 5 bases and J 4 bases; bases outside gene matches: 6. This CDR3 has 14 residues. The CDR3 protein is CASSGQGGGYGYTF. In nucleotides, the CDR3 is TGTGCCAGCAGCGGACAGGGTGGGGGCTATGGCTACACCTTC.

This sequence joins TRBV5-6 and TRBJ2-1; 9 bases are a match to TRBD2. The CDR3 runs to 17 residues. V trimming: 0 bases; J trimming: 4 bases; junction bases outside the gene matches: 8. Germline V gives CDR1 SGHDT, CDR2 YYEEEE. The CDR3 nucleotides read TGTGCCAGCAGCTTGGGACTAGCGGAAATAAATTACAATGAGCAGTTCTTC. This sequence encodes CASSLGLAEINYNEQFF.

J is TRBJ2-5 and V is TRBV10-3, with 10 bases fitting TRBD2. The germline gives CDR1 ENHRY, CDR2 SYGVKD. Trimming took 4 bases from V and 4 from J; bases not matched to a gene: 6. The CDR3 is made up of 15 amino acids. CDR3: CAISVTAGGPETQYF. The CDR3 coding sequence is TGTGCCATCAGTGTAACAGCGGGAGGGCCAGAGACCCAGTACTTC.

The chain recombines TRBV13 with TRBJ2-5; the D gene is possibly TRBD1 (6 bases). The V gene's germline CDR1 is PRHDT and CDR2 FYEKMQ (reference sequence). V dropped 0 bases and J dropped 4 bases, with 9 bases sitting between them. CDR3 size: 14 residues. This CDR3 reads CASSLGTGRETQYF. CDR3 sequence (DNA): TGTGCCAGCAGCTTAGGGACAGGTAGAGAGACCCAGTACTTC.

V gene TRBV15 combines with J gene TRBJ2-7; tentative D call: TRBD1 (5 bases). Germline lookup yields CDR1 LNHNV and CDR2 YYDKDF (reference sequence). Trimming stripped 0 bases from V and 0 bases from J, with 9 bases between. The CDR3 has 15 residues. CDR3 in amino acids: CATSRDRATSYEQYF. CDR3 nucleotide sequence: TGTGCCACCAGCAGAGACAGGGCCACCTCCTACGAGCAGTACTTC.

The CDR3 reads CAPPGHLDSNQPQHF. The CDR3 DNA reads TGTGCCCCCCCGGGACACCTCGATAGCAATCAGCCCCAGCATTTT. The chain links TRBV27 to TRBJ1-5; maybe TRBD1 (6 bases). Trimming took off 11 bases at V and 0 bases at J, with 17 bases between the two ends. The CDR3 is made up of 15 amino acids. Germline V gene lookup returns CDR1 MNHEY and CDR2 SMNVEV (reference sequence).

The rearrangement uses TRBV7-9 and TRBJ1-1; no reliable D call. Per germline, CDR1 SEHNR and CDR2 FQNEAQ (reference sequence). This CDR3 is 14 amino acids long. Deletions cut 0 bases from V and 4 bases from J, with 9 bases between. The DNA of the CDR3 is TGTGCCAGCAGCTTAGCTTCCGGGAGCACTGAAGCTTTCTTT. Translating it yields CASSLASGSTEAFF. The variable domain in full, completed from reference TRBV7-9 and TRBJ1-1, reads DTGVSQNPRHKITKRGQNVTFRCDPISEHNRLYWYRQTLGQGPEFLTYFQNEAQLEKSRLLSDRFSAERPKGSFSTLEIQRTEQGDSAMYLCASSLASGSTEAFFGQGTRLTVV.

This clone is a singleton in its sample. This chain connects TRBV9 to TRBJ1-3; TRBD1 matches 8 bases. The CDR3 contains 14 residues. In germline, CDR1 is SGDLS, CDR2 YYNGEE. The trim removed 2 bases at V and 4 bases at J, leaving 2 bases unmatched. CDR3 loop: CASSVTGAGNTIYF. Written as DNA, the CDR3 is TGTGCCAGCAGCGTGACAGGGGCGGGAAACACCATATATTTT.

The V call is TRBV7-8, the J call TRBJ2-1; 7 bases map to TRBD2. This CDR3 has 14 amino acids. The ends lost 0 bases at V and 7 bases at J; junction bases unmatched: 3. Germline CDR1 is SGHVS and CDR2 is FQNEAQ. CDR3 loop: CASSLAGLENEQFF. In DNA form, the CDR3 reads TGTGCCAGCAGCTTAGCCGGACTAGAGAATGAGCAGTTCTTC. Complete variable domain (other parts from reference TRBV7-8 and TRBJ2-1): GAGVSQSPRYKVAKRGQDVALRCDPISGHVSLFWYQQALGQGPEFLTYFQNEAQLDKSGLPSDRFFAERPEGSVSTLKIQRTQQEDSAVYLCASSLAGLENEQFFGPGTRLTVL.

The chain has TRBV29-1 and TRBJ1-1; 7 bases align to TRBD1. Trimming removed 4 bases from V and 1 base from J; junction bases left unmatched: 6. This CDR3 is built from 14 residues. Germline CDR1 and CDR2: SQVTM and ANQGSEA. The CDR3 spells CSVGQGRGNTEAFF. For the CDR3, the DNA is TGCAGCGTTGGACAGGGAAGAGGGAACACTGAAGCTTTCTTT. The entire variable domain, with the rest obtained from reference TRBV29-1 and TRBJ1-1, is as follows: SAVISQKPSRDICQRGTSLTIQCQVDSQVTMMFWYRQQPGQSLTLIATANQGSEATYESGFVIDKFPISRPNLTFSTLTVSNMSPEDSSIYLCSVGQGRGNTEAFFGQGTRLTVV.

This clone was recorded a few times. The rearrangement uses TRBV7-3 and TRBJ2-2, with a tentative D call TRBD2 (6 bases). Per the germline V gene, CDR1 is SGHTA and CDR2 is FQGTGA. The CDR3 has 16 amino acids. The V gene lost 2 bases and the J gene lost 0 bases, with 10 bases spanning the gap. The CDR3 sequence: CASSLHGLSNTGELFF. The CDR3 nucleotides are TGTGCCAGCAGCTTACACGGACTATCGAACACCGGGGAGCTGTTTTTT.

The chain links TRBV6-5 to TRBJ2-7, with D perhaps matching TRBD2 (5 bases). Germline CDR1 reads MNHEY; CDR2 reads SVGAGI. This CDR3 has 13 residues. Deletions cut 4 bases from V and 6 bases from J, with 13 bases between. The CDR3 nucleotides read TGTGCCAGCAGTTCGCTATGGACTGGCGAGCAGTACTTC. Amino acid sequence: CASSSLWTGEQYF.

V usage is TRBV5-1 and J usage is TRBJ2-3; 11 bases are shared with TRBD2. The germline gives CDR1 SGHRS, CDR2 YFSETQ. The CDR3 loop spans 15 amino acids. Germline trimming cut 6 bases from V and 3 bases from J; bases unmatched to any gene: 6. CDR3 protein: CASTPLAGGTDTQYF. In DNA, the CDR3 is TGCGCCAGCACCCCATTAGCGGGAGGGACAGATACGCAGTATTTT.

The chain couples TRBV27 to TRBJ1-1; D not resolved. Germline V CDR1 and CDR2: MNHEY, SMNVEV (reference sequence). V was cut by 6 bases and J by 1 base, with 12 bases left in between. There are 14 residues in the CDR3. CDR3 coding DNA: TGTGCCAGCAGCTTTTCATCAGAGAACACTGAAGCTTTCTTT. It codes for CASSFSSENTEAFF.

The genes are TRBV28 and TRBJ1-1, with 8 bases fitting TRBD1. The trim removed 5 bases at V and 1 base at J, leaving 6 bases unmatched. CDR1 MDHEN and CDR2 SYDVKM come from the germline V gene. The CDR3 totals 15 residues. CDR3 nucleotides: TGTGCCAGCAGTCCCTCCGGGACAGGGAACACTGAAGCTTTCTTT. Translating it yields CASSPSGTGNTEAFF.

This clone has just one count. V usage is TRBV30 and J usage is TRBJ1-1; TRBD1 aligns across 7 bases. Germline trimming cut 5 bases from V and 6 bases from J; bases unmatched to any gene: 9. The CDR3 has 13 residues. The germline V gene has CDR1 GTSNPN and CDR2 SVGIG (reference sequence). The CDR3: CAWARRQGAEAFF. CDR3 coding DNA: TGTGCCTGGGCAAGGCGGCAGGGGGCTGAAGCTTTCTTT.

This chain joins TRBV5-6 and TRBJ2-3; 10 bases map to TRBD2. Germline-derived CDR1 and CDR2 are SGHDT and YYEEEE. This CDR3 comprises 14 residues. J gave up 4 bases and V 9 bases, and 8 bases lay outside the gene matches. CDR3 protein: CATRPSGRADTQYF. Here the CDR3 DNA reads TGTGCCACCAGGCCTAGCGGGAGAGCAGATACGCAGTATTTT.

This clone was found once. The genes are TRBV6-1 and TRBJ1-1, with D perhaps TRBD1 (5 bases). Trimming pared 5 bases from V and 8 bases from J, leaving 18 bases between. The CDR3 has 14 residues. From germline, CDR1 is MNHNS and CDR2 SASEGT. The CDR3 DNA follows: TGTGCCAGCAGTTTACGGACATCTCGGCAGGAAGCTTTCTTT. Amino acid sequence: CASSLRTSRQEAFF.

The V call is TRBV2, the J call TRBJ2-5, with D possibly matching TRBD2 (5 bases). Per germline, CDR1 SNHLY and CDR2 FYNNEI. Trimming stripped 6 bases from V and 3 bases from J, with 14 bases between. This CDR3 is built from 14 residues. CDR3 sequence reads: CASSPWRLEETQYF. In DNA form, the CDR3 reads TGTGCCAGCAGCCCCTGGAGGCTAGAAGAGACCCAGTACTTC.

This chain uses TRBV7-9 with TRBJ2-7; perhaps TRBD2 as D (6 bases). Per germline, CDR1 SEHNR and CDR2 FQNEAQ (reference sequence). The CDR3 sequence is 14 residues long. The V end was cut by 5 bases, the J end by 3 bases, with 14 bases between. This chain's CDR3 is CASSPSGGYYEQYF. The CDR3 coding sequence is TGTGCCAGCAGCCCTTCTGGAGGGTACTACGAGCAGTACTTC.

The chain has TRBV2 and TRBJ2-1; 12 bases agree with TRBD1. Unmatched junction bases numbered 9, after V lost 3 bases and J lost 9 bases. This CDR3 comprises 16 residues. Germline-derived CDR1 and CDR2 are SNHLY and FYNNEI. In nucleotides, the CDR3 is TGTGCCAGCAGTGACATAGGGGGACAGGGGGCTGGTGAGCAGTTCTTC. Translated: CASSDIGGQGAGEQFF. Variable domain in full (rest from reference TRBV2 and TRBJ2-1): EPEVTQTPSHQVTQMGQEVILRCVPISNHLYFYWYRQILGQKVEFLVSFYNNEISEKSEIFDDQFSVERPDGSNFTLKIRSTKLEDSAMYFCASSDIGGQGAGEQFFGPGTRLTVL.

In DNA form, the CDR3 reads TGTGCCAGCAGCCAACAGGGGATTAGAGAAAAACTGTTTTTT. It codes for CASSQQGIREKLFF. The rearrangement joins TRBV27 to TRBJ1-4, with 7 bases lining up with TRBD1. V gave up 6 bases and J gave up 8 bases; unmatched junction bases: 9. Germline CDR1 reads MNHEY; CDR2 reads SMNVEV (reference sequence). The CDR3 has 14 residues. Full variable domain (missing parts from reference TRBV27 and TRBJ1-4): EAQVTQNPRYLITVTGKKLTVTCSQNMNHEYMSWYRQDPGLGLRQIYYSMNVEVTDKGDVPEGYKVSRKEKRNFPLILESPSPNQTSLYFCASSQQGIREKLFFGSGTQLSVL.

This clone has a handful of counts. V gene TRBV7-9 combines with J gene TRBJ1-2; TRBD1 aligns across 9 bases. Germline-derived CDR1 and CDR2 are SEHNR and FQNEAQ (reference sequence). This CDR3 is 15 amino acids long. V lost 3 bases to trimming and J lost 2 bases; unmatched junction nucleotides: 4. This CDR3 is CASSFTGGANYGYTF. CDR3 DNA: TGTGCCAGCAGCTTCACAGGGGGCGCGAACTATGGCTACACCTTC.

This chain connects TRBV2 to TRBJ2-4; unclear D gene. This CDR3 comprises 15 residues. Germline CDR1 reads SNHLY; CDR2 reads FYNNEI. V was clipped by 6 bases and J by 0 bases, with 12 bases between them. CDR3 DNA sequence: TGTGCCAGCAGAGTCCGTGGGCTAGCCAAAAACATTCAGTACTTC. Protein sequence: CASRVRGLAKNIQYF.

The rearrangement uses TRBV28 and TRBJ2-1; a possible D gene is TRBD1 (5 bases). The CDR3 covers 13 residues. Germline V lookup: CDR1 MDHEN, CDR2 SYDVKM. Trimming took off 6 bases at V and 7 bases at J, with 13 bases between the two ends. The chain's CDR3 is CASRVAGWNEQFF. The CDR3 DNA follows: TGTGCCAGCAGGGTGGCAGGGTGGAATGAGCAGTTCTTC. Filled out from reference TRBV28 and TRBJ2-1, the complete variable domain reads DVKVTQSSRYLVKRTGEKVFLECVQDMDHENMFWYRQDPGLGLRLIYFSYDVKMKEKGDIPEGYSVSREKKERFSLILESASTNQTSMYLCASRVAGWNEQFFGPGTRLTVL.

The chain employs TRBV27 and TRBJ2-7, with 11 bases identical to TRBD2. The germline V gene has CDR1 MNHEY and CDR2 SMNVEV (reference sequence). The CDR3 is made up of 15 amino acids. With V trimmed by 6 bases and J by 1 base, 5 bases remained unmatched. In DNA, the CDR3 is TGTGCCAGCAGACTAGCGGGAGCCCCTTCCTACGAGCAGTACTTC. This codes for CASRLAGAPSYEQYF.

This clone was observed a few times. V is TRBV11-3 and J is TRBJ1-2; tentative D call: TRBD1 (5 bases). Per germline, CDR1 SGHNT and CDR2 YENEEA. The CDR3 runs 13 residues. V was trimmed by 4 bases and J by 8 bases, leaving 14 bases between them. CDR3 sequence (DNA): TGTGCCAGCAGCTCAACCCAGGGAGGAGGCTACACCTTC. The encoded protein is CASSSTQGGGYTF.

The rearrangement uses TRBV28 and TRBJ2-7, with D possibly being TRBD1 (5 bases). Trimming took off 8 bases at V and 6 bases at J, with 17 bases between the two ends. This CDR3 is built from 13 residues. From germline, CDR1 is MDHEN and CDR2 SYDVKM. The DNA for the CDR3 is TGTGCCAGCGCAGGGCGTCAGTACGCCGAGCAGTACTTC. Amino acid sequence: CASAGRQYAEQYF.